This T cell receptor (beta chain) was recovered during a study of blood T cell repertoires in COVID-19. For the study at large: T cells, B-cell-depleted T cells, or PBMCs provided the cDNA or gDNA that served as material.

Original processing notes: The assay estimated nucleated cells by amplifying reference gene primers. Produced via immunoSEQ multiplex PCR; TCRdb's table is partial and in-frame only. The V and J calls and the clone size are those of that table, but D and trimming were determined from the DNA. The repertoire holds 120,000 to 150,000 clones, with 85% to 90% as singletons. Sequencing was carried out using peripheral blood. The clonotype originates from a man aged 50 or older who had recovered from COVID-19.

CDR3 protein: CASSQDPGRGARADTQYF. The CDR3 region has the DNA TGTGCCAGCAGCCAAGACCCCGGGCGGGGGGCAAGGGCAGATACGCAGTATTTT. This chain joins TRBV3-1 (or the pseudogene TRBV3-2) and TRBJ2-3; 8 positions agree with TRBD2. V gave up 0 bases and J gave up 4 bases; unmatched junction bases: 12. Germline V gene sequence: CDR1 LGHDT, CDR2 YNNKEL (reference sequence). CDR3 length: 18 amino acids.